This TCR beta chain was obtained from a study of T-cell memory formation after mild COVID-19 (dated by TCRdb to about 2021). For the wider study: Most TCR sequence clusters were specific to one of the two donors. Longitudinal TCRalpha and TCRbeta repertoire sequencing tracked T-cell clones expanding and contracting after mild COVID-19 in two donors. The cohort was made up of two young adult volunteers, one female and one male, who were previously healthy. On the study overall, not on this receptor specifically: Whether the second-wave clones peaking on day 37 were SARS-CoV-2 specific was not confirmed. Contracting CD4+ clones turned up mainly in the CM and EM memory subsets, whereas EMRA was where CD8+ clones were enriched. Only a couple of mild cases were covered by the study, and larger cohorts that include severe cases with pre-infection samples were considered necessary. Some responding clones were detected in pre-infection memory, suggesting pre-existing cross-reactive memory T cells joined the SARS-CoV-2 response. Balanced CD4/CD8 phenotypes were observed for clones contracting from day 15 to 85, whereas a bias towards CD4+ was observed for a second wave of clones expanding from day 15 to 37.

Ficoll-Paque density gradient centrifugation was the method used to isolate PBMCs. V and J are truncated by 1 base and 12 bases respectively, leaving an intervening sequence of 10 bases. The CDR3 measures 11 amino acids from cysteine to phenylalanine. Only the CDR3 part of the read is kept: 33 bases, read in frame from the first base. Many counts were recorded for this clonotype. What antigen it recognizes has not been identified. No base-level quality is on record; no much larger clone is a single base apart. The run used an Illumina NovaSeq 6000. cDNA libraries for TCRalpha and TCRbeta were prepared by 5'RACE using constant-segment primers, with sample barcodes and unique molecular identifiers added. Trizol reagent was used to extract RNA from every sample. The libraries were amplified in two PCR steps, and the second step added a second sample barcode and Illumina TruSeq adapters. Sequencing of the libraries was done on an Illumina NovaSeq, producing 2 x 150 bp paired-end reads. The authors' pipeline ran thus. Demultiplexing of reads and collapsing into UMI-guided consensus sequences were performed with migec v1.2.7. Using mixcr v2.1.11, UMI consensuses were aligned to TRA and TRB V and J templates and then assembled into clonotypes. Clonotypes were classified as expanded or contracted when called significant by both edgeR and NoisET, with noise models trained on biological replicates. edgeR calls used a false discovery rate-adjusted p below 0.01 and a log2 fold-change threshold of 1. As an exploratory analysis of dynamics, max-normalized trajectories of the 1000 most abundant clonotypes were examined by PCA with hierarchical clustering. Separately sequenced CD4+ and CD8+ repertoires were used to assign a CD4 or CD8 phenotype to each responding clone. TCRdb redid the processing of the public reads, applying fastp at Q25 and MiXCR, and retained in-frame beta chains. Rows with one shared CDR3 protein collapse into an entry with the most common genes and DNA. The V and J calls, along with clone size, are taken from TCRdb and not from the paper's own processing. This sample gives approximately 150,000 distinct CDR3 sequences in total; roughly 6.3% of them show up just once. The ten largest clones take up 2% to 2.5% of the sample.

The chain links TRBV12-3 or TRBV12-4 with TRBJ2-7; the D gene is perhaps TRBD1 or TRBD2, each of them matching over 5 bases. The sample was PBMCs or a T cell subset sorted from them (not recorded which). This sequence originates from an adult woman who had mild COVID-19 (a few samples of this study predate the infection). The sample titles of this study are shuffled in the database, so cell type and time point are left out; the donor was told from shared clones. The DNA sequence is given as TGTGCCAGCAGTTTAGAGGGACCCCCGTACTTC. It codes for CASSLEGPPYF.